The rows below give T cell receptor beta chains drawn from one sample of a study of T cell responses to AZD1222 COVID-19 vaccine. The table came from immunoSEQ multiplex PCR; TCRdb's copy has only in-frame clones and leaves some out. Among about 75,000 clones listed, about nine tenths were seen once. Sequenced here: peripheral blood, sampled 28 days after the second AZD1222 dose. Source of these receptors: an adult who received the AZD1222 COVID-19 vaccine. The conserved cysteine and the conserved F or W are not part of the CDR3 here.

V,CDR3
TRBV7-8,ASSLLLSSYNEQF
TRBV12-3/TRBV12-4,ASSFGDTQY
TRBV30,AWSVTVQETQY
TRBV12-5,ASGTYYEQY
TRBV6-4,ASSEPGQGLDTQY
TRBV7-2,ASSLVWGGANEQF
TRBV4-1,ASSRQPTRGPKEQF
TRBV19,ASSRGTVQNYGYT
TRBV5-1,ASSLGRRTEAF
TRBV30,AWKRGGGEKLF
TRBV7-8,ASSSSGGLTDTQY
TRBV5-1,ASSLVGRGNTEAF
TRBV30,AWSVSGRANEKLF
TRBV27,ASRQGFAPNQPQH
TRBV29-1,SVESSQGLGYT
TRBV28,ASSWGSVGELF
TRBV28,ASSFKQGGTYEQY
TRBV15,ATSRERGYEQY
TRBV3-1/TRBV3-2,ASSQEPALSYEQY
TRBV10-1,ASENWGRASGGYNEQF
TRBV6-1,ASSEVPAQPQH
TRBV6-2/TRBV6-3,ASSKDTYSNQPQH
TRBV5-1,ASSLGTGGAYEQY
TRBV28,ATIGWGQGVYGYT